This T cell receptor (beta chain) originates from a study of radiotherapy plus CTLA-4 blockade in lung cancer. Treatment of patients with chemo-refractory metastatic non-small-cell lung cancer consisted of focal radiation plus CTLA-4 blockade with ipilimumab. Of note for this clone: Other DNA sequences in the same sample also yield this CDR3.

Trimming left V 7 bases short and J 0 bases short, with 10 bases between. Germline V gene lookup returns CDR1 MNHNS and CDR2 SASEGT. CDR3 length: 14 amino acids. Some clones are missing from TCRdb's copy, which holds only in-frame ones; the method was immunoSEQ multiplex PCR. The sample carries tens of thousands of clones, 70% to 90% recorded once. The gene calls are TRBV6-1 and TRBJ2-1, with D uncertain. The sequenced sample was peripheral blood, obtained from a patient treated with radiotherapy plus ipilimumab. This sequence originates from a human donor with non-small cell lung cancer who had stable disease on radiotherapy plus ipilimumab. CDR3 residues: CASKGSPSYNEQFF. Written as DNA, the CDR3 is TGTGCCAGCAAGGGCTCTCCCTCCTACAATGAGCAGTTCTTC.